This passage covers 32 T cell receptor beta chains from one sample sequenced in a study of OX40 agonist ivuxolimab in advanced cancers. Clones were sequenced by immunoSEQ multiplex PCR, and TCRdb holds only the in-frame ones, with some missing. The sample yields nearly 65,000 clones, over 80% seen once. Source: CD4+ or CD8+ T cells sorted from blood, taken in a trial of the OX40 agonist ivuxolimab. The receptor source for this set is an adult with an advanced solid tumor such as melanoma, head and neck, liver or kidney cancer.

The chain links TRBV7-8 to TRBJ1-1; D is perhaps TRBD1 (6 bases). Trimming left V 2 bases short and J 4 bases short, with 8 bases between. The CDR3 is made up of 13 amino acids. Germline CDR1 is SGHVS and CDR2 is FQNEAQ. CDR3 protein: CASSLRGATEAFF. CDR3 DNA sequence: TGTGCCAGCAGCTTACGGGGGGCCACTGAAGCTTTCTTT. Together with reference TRBV7-8 and TRBJ1-1, the CDR3 gives the full variable domain: GAGVSQSPRYKVAKRGQDVALRCDPISGHVSLFWYQQALGQGPEFLTYFQNEAQLDKSGLPSDRFFAERPEGSVSTLKIQRTQQEDSAVYLCASSLRGATEAFFGQGTRLTVV.

In this sample, this clone turned up once. This chain connects TRBV15 to TRBJ1-4; D gene unclear. Trimming took off 9 bases at V and 8 bases at J, with 13 bases between the two ends. Per germline, CDR1 LNHNV and CDR2 YYDKDF (reference sequence). This CDR3 spans 12 amino acids. The DNA for the CDR3 is TGTGCCACTCGAGGGCTTAAGGAAAAACTGTTTTTT. Translating gives CATRGLKEKLFF.

The chain joins TRBV6-5 to TRBJ2-2, with a weak D call TRBD1 (5 bases). The CDR3 spans 15 residues. Germline V gene data show CDR1 as MNHEY and CDR2 as SVGAGI. V lost 3 bases to trimming and J lost 1 base, with 9 bases between them. The CDR3 DNA is TGTGCCAGCAGTTATGGCCAGGGGAACACCGGGGAGCTGTTTTTT. Encoded protein: CASSYGQGNTGELFF.

This chain links TRBV10-3 with TRBJ2-7; D possibly uses TRBD1 or TRBD2 (5 bases each). This CDR3 has 14 amino acids. Per germline, CDR1 ENHRY and CDR2 SYGVKD. Trimming took 7 bases from V and 0 from J, leaving 13 bases between them. The CDR3 protein is CAIMGTESSYEQYF. The CDR3 DNA reads as TGTGCCATCATGGGGACGGAGTCCTCCTACGAGCAGTACTTC.

The V gene is TRBV21-1, the J gene TRBJ1-2. TRBV21-1 constitutes a pseudogene. This CDR3 spans 13 amino acids. The CDR3 sequence is CASSNGSNYGYTF. CDR3 coding DNA: TGTGCCAGCAGCAATGGGTCTAACTATGGCTACACCTTC.

The rearrangement links TRBV28 to TRBJ1-2, with D maybe TRBD1 (5 bases). The CDR3 runs 15 residues. Germline-derived CDR1 and CDR2 are MDHEN and SYDVKM. Trimming took 5 bases from V and 4 from J, leaving 17 bases between them. The CDR3 loop reads CASSILVGGVYGYTF. CDR3 sequence (DNA): TGTGCCAGCAGTATCCTGGTCGGGGGGGTCTATGGCTACACCTTC.

The rearrangement uses TRBV28 and TRBJ2-7; 11 bases fit TRBD2. The V gene end was trimmed by 6 bases and the J gene end by 6 bases; junction bases not matched to a gene: 22. CDR3 length equals 19 residues. Germline values: CDR1 MDHEN, CDR2 SYDVKM. The DNA of the CDR3 is TGTGCCAGCAGCGCAGTGGGGCTAGCGGGAGGTCTTCGTCCGGGCGAGCAGTACGTC. Translating it yields CASSAVGLAGGLRPGEQYV.

The V call is TRBV30, the J call TRBJ2-7, with D possibly matching TRBD2 (6 bases). Germline loops: CDR1 GTSNPN, CDR2 SVGIG (reference sequence). Trimming removed 1 base at V and 2 bases at J, with 15 bases between. This CDR3 has 15 amino acids. The CDR3 spells CAWSASRDGTYEQYF. DNA of the CDR3: TGTGCCTGGAGTGCATCGCGGGACGGAACCTACGAGCAGTACTTC.

The CDR3 DNA reads as TGTGCCAGCAGTTATGGGCGGGCGAGCACAGATACGCAGTATTTT. Its translation: CASSYGRASTDTQYF. The chain is built from TRBV6-6 and TRBJ2-3; possibly TRBD2 for D (5 bases). Germline lookup yields CDR1 MNHNY and CDR2 SVGAGI (reference sequence). CDR3 size: 15 residues. Trimming took off 3 bases at V and 0 bases at J, with 10 bases between the two ends.

The V call is TRBV15, the J call TRBJ2-7, with 7 bases identical to TRBD2. From germline, CDR1 is LNHNV and CDR2 YYDKDF (reference sequence). The CDR3 is made up of 13 amino acids. The ends lost 3 bases at V and 1 base at J; junction bases unmatched: 0. In DNA, the CDR3 is TGTGCCACCAGCAGGCGGGAGTCCTACGAGCAGTACTTC. Protein sequence: CATSRRESYEQYF.

The chain is built from TRBV27 and TRBJ2-3; D gene uncertain. Germline V gene sequence: CDR1 MNHEY, CDR2 SMNVEV (reference sequence). This CDR3 region has 13 residues. Trimming cost V 2 bases and J 6 bases, with 9 bases left between them. The CDR3 reads CASSLMLQDTQYF. The CDR3 DNA is TGTGCCAGCAGTTTAATGTTACAGGATACGCAGTATTTT.

This clone has just one count. The chain employs TRBV13 and TRBJ1-4; D is unclear. CDR1 and CDR2 (germline): PRHDT, FYEKMQ (reference sequence). Between the trimmed V and J ends, which lost 0 bases and 3 bases, there was a span of 5 bases. CDR3 length: 14 residues. The CDR3 nucleotides read TGTGCCAGCAGCTTAGGGGAGGCTAATGAAAAACTGTTTTTT. Protein sequence: CASSLGEANEKLFF.

The CDR3 bases are TGTGCCAGCACGCTAGCGGACTACAATGAGCAGTTCTTC. Residues: CASTLADYNEQFF. This chain uses TRBV7-9 with TRBJ2-1; 7 positions match TRBD2. J gave up 3 bases and V 7 bases, and 3 bases lay outside the gene matches. Germline V gene lookup returns CDR1 SEHNR and CDR2 FQNEAQ (reference sequence). This CDR3 comprises 13 residues.

In this sample, this clone turned up once. The chain couples TRBV28 to TRBJ2-1; 11 nucleotides agree with TRBD2. The trim removed 5 bases at V and 7 bases at J, leaving 7 bases unmatched. The CDR3 has 15 residues. The germline gives CDR1 MDHEN, CDR2 SYDVKM. The CDR3 loop reads CASSAGLAGGNEQFF. The CDR3 nucleotides read TGTGCCAGCAGTGCCGGACTAGCGGGTGGGAATGAGCAGTTCTTC.

In its sample, this clone was seen a few times. The chain links TRBV15 to TRBJ1-3; 7 positions agree with TRBD1. Germline V lookup: CDR1 LNHNV, CDR2 YYDKDF (reference sequence). J gave up 4 bases and V 4 bases, and 7 bases lay outside the gene matches. This CDR3 is built from 15 residues. CDR3 nucleotide sequence: TGTGCCACCAGCACTCACAGGGGATCGGGAAACACCATATATTTT. This translates into CATSTHRGSGNTIYF. The variable domain in full, with the rest retrieved from reference TRBV15 and TRBJ1-3, is DAMVIQNPRYQVTQFGKPVTLSCSQTLNHNVMYWYQQKSSQAPKLLFHYYDKDFNNEADTPDNFQSRRPNTSFCFLDIRSPGLGDTAMYLCATSTHRGSGNTIYFGEGSWLTVV.

As DNA, the CDR3 is TGTGCCAGCAGTAGGAAGCAGGGCGGCGGGGAAAAACTGTTTTTT. Translated, it gives CASSRKQGGGEKLFF. V gene TRBV6-5 combines with J gene TRBJ1-4; D possibly corresponds to TRBD1 (5 bases). The CDR3 covers 15 residues. The ends were cut back, 5 bases at V and 8 bases at J, with 18 bases in the middle. Germline loops: CDR1 MNHEY, CDR2 SVGAGI.

V gene TRBV6-5 combines with J gene TRBJ1-2; D ambiguous. Germline V gene data show CDR1 as MNHEY and CDR2 as SVGAGI. V was trimmed by 0 bases and J by 11 bases, leaving 10 bases between them. The CDR3 is made up of 12 amino acids. CDR3 residues: CASSYSGWSYTF. The CDR3 bases are TGTGCCAGCAGTTACTCCGGGTGGAGTTACACCTTC.

The chain links TRBV28 to TRBJ2-7, with TRBD2 identical over 12 bases. Per the germline V gene, CDR1 is MDHEN and CDR2 is SYDVKM. CDR3 length: 16 residues. Trimming removed 6 bases from V and 5 bases from J; junction bases left unmatched: 11. This CDR3 is CASSGGTSGRIDEQYV. The CDR3 DNA is TGTGCCAGCAGCGGGGGTACTAGCGGGAGGATCGACGAGCAGTACGTC.

V usage is TRBV29-1 and J usage is TRBJ1-4; D is possibly TRBD1 (5 bases). Germline loops: CDR1 SQVTM, CDR2 ANQGSEA. The CDR3 spans 15 residues. Trimming cost V 1 base and J 10 bases, with 19 bases left between them. The CDR3 DNA reads as TGCAGCGTTGAAGCCGGGAGAGGGACGGGGGGAAAACTGTTTTTT. Amino acid sequence: CSVEAGRGTGGKLFF.

The chain couples TRBV14 to TRBJ2-3, with D possibly TRBD2 on 6 matching bases. CDR1 and CDR2 (germline): SGHDN, FVKESK. The V and J ends lost 1 base and 2 bases respectively, with 19 bases between them. The CDR3 loop spans 18 amino acids. CDR3 loop: CASSQGSIPGLITDTQYF. CDR3 DNA: TGTGCCAGCAGCCAAGGCTCAATTCCGGGACTGATCACAGATACGCAGTATTTT.

The CDR3 DNA is TGTGCCAGCAGCTTAGAAGCGGCGGGGGGGCTATACAATGAGCAGTTCTTC. This codes for CASSLEAAGGLYNEQFF. J is TRBJ2-1 and V is TRBV7-6, with TRBD2 matching 9 bases. Germline trimming cut 1 base from V and 4 bases from J; bases unmatched to any gene: 8. CDR3 length: 17 residues. The germline V gene encodes CDR1 SGHVS and CDR2 FNYEAQ.

This chain links TRBV28 with TRBJ1-1; D call uncertain. Per the germline V gene, CDR1 is MDHEN and CDR2 is SYDVKM. Between the trimmed V and J ends, which lost 4 bases and 11 bases, there was a span of 11 bases. There are 11 residues in the CDR3. CDR3 nucleotide sequence: TGTGCCAGCAGTTCCCAGGTTGTGGCTTTCTTT. Translation gives CASSSQVVAFF.

This chain links TRBV7-9 with TRBJ2-2, with 12 bases identical to TRBD2. CDR1 and CDR2 from the germline V gene are SEHNR and FQNEAQ (reference sequence). CDR3 size: 13 residues. V gave up 8 bases and J gave up 6 bases; unmatched junction bases: 1. CDR3 loop: CASGLAGSGELFF. In DNA form, the CDR3 reads TGTGCCAGCGGACTAGCGGGGTCCGGGGAGCTGTTTTTT.

This chain joins TRBV4-1 and TRBJ1-2, with unresolved D. The CDR3 loop spans 16 amino acids. Germline V gene lookup returns CDR1 MGHRA and CDR2 YSYEKL. V was pared by 0 bases and J by 0 bases, with 11 bases between. CDR3 coding DNA: TGCGCCAGCAGCCAAGAAGTTAGTCCAGCTAACTATGGCTACACCTTC. This translates into CASSQEVSPANYGYTF.

The chain joins TRBV6-5 to TRBJ2-1, with 8 bases identical to TRBD2. Germline CDR1 is MNHEY and CDR2 is SVGAGI. The CDR3 consists of 14 residues. The junction had 4 bases not matched to a gene; V was cut back by 5 bases and J by 4 bases. The CDR3 is CASSPVAGYNEQFF. Here the CDR3 DNA reads TGTGCCAGCAGTCCAGTAGCGGGGTACAATGAGCAGTTCTTC.

The rearrangement uses TRBV7-9 and TRBJ1-1; 7 positions agree with TRBD1. This CDR3 spans 16 amino acids. V shed 1 base, J shed 6 bases, and the junction held 11 bases outside the gene matches. In germline, CDR1 is SEHNR, CDR2 FQNEAQ (reference sequence). This CDR3 reads CASSLGFGTADAEAFF. As DNA, the CDR3 is TGTGCCAGCAGCTTAGGGTTCGGGACAGCGGACGCTGAAGCTTTCTTT.

A remark on this clone: Sequence at one end of the junction differs from germline and may be a read error. The V and J genes are TRBV7-7 and TRBJ2-1; the match to TRBD2 covers 11 bases. This CDR3 comprises 15 residues. In germline, CDR1 is SSHAT, CDR2 FNYEAQ (reference sequence). CDR3 region: CASSRGTSGYNEQFF. The CDR3, as DNA: TGTGCTAGCAGCAGAGGGACTAGCGGATACAATGAGCAGTTCTTC.

This sequence joins TRBV9 and TRBJ2-1; TRBD2 matches at 7 bases. Per germline, CDR1 SGDLS and CDR2 YYNGEE. The trim removed 0 bases at V and 0 bases at J, leaving 0 bases unmatched. The CDR3 totals 15 residues. The CDR3 sequence is CASSVGTSSYNEQFF. In DNA form, the CDR3 reads TGTGCCAGCAGCGTAGGGACTAGCTCCTACAATGAGCAGTTCTTC.

The V call is TRBV15, the J call TRBJ2-1; perhaps TRBD2 as D (6 bases). The CDR3 spans 14 residues. V was pared by 3 bases and J by 8 bases, with 14 bases between. Germline CDR1 LNHNV, CDR2 YYDKDF (reference sequence). In DNA, the CDR3 is TGTGCCACCAGCAGGGGGGGAAAGCCACATGAGCAGTTCTTC. This sequence encodes CATSRGGKPHEQFF.

The rearrangement links TRBV5-1 to TRBJ2-1; the match to TRBD2 covers 9 bases. The CDR3 covers 17 residues. Germline V gene lookup returns CDR1 SGHRS and CDR2 YFSETQ. V gave up 0 bases and J gave up 7 bases; unmatched junction bases: 11. This CDR3 reads CASSLVPQREASNEQFF. In DNA form, the CDR3 reads TGCGCCAGCAGCTTGGTACCCCAGCGGGAGGCTTCTAATGAGCAGTTCTTC.

The rearrangement links TRBV7-9 to TRBJ2-7, with 7 bases that match TRBD1. This CDR3 has 15 amino acids. Germline V gives CDR1 SEHNR, CDR2 FQNEAQ (reference sequence). Trimming removed 1 base from V and 5 bases from J; junction bases left unmatched: 8. The CDR3 protein is CASSLGMGTVDEQYF. DNA for the CDR3: TGTGCCAGCAGCTTAGGGATGGGGACAGTGGACGAGCAGTACTTC.

The V call is TRBV2, the J call TRBJ2-5, with TRBD2 matching over 11 bases. The CDR3 is 15 residues long. The germline V gene encodes CDR1 SNHLY and CDR2 FYNNEI. J gave up 5 bases and V 8 bases, and 10 bases lay outside the gene matches. The CDR3 reads CASLAGGPGGETQYF. For the CDR3, the DNA is TGTGCCAGCTTAGCGGGAGGGCCAGGAGGGGAGACCCAGTACTTC.